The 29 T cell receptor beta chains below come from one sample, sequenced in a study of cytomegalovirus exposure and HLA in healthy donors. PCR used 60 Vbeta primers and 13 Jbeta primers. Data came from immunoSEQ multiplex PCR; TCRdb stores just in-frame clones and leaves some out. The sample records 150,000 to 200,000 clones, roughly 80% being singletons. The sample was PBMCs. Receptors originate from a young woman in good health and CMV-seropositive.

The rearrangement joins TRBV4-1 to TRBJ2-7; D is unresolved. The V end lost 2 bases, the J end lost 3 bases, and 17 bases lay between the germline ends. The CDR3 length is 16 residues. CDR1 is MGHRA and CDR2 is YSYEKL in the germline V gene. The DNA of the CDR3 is TGCGCCAGCAGCCAAAGAGGTGTGGCCAGCGACTACGAGCAGTACTTC. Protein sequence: CASSQRGVASDYEQYF.

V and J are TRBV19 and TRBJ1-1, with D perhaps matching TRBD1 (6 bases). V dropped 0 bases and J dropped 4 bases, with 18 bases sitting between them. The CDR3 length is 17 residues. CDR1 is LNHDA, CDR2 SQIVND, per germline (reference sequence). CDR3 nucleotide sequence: TGTGCCAGTAGTATAGAGCCGACAGGACTCGCTGGCACTGAAGCTTTCTTT. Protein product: CASSIEPTGLAGTEAFF. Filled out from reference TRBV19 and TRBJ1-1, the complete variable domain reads DGGITQSPKYLFRKEGQNVTLSCEQNLNHDAMYWYRQDPGQGLRLIYYSQIVNDFQKGDIAEGYSVSREKKESFPLTVTSAQKNPTAFYLCASSIEPTGLAGTEAFFGQGTRLTVV.

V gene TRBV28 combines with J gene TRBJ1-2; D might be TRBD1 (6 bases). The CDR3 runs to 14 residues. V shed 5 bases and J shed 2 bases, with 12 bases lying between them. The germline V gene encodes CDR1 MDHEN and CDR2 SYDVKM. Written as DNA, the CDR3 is TGTGCCAGCAGTCCCGGGACAAAAAACTATGGCTACACCTTC. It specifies CASSPGTKNYGYTF.

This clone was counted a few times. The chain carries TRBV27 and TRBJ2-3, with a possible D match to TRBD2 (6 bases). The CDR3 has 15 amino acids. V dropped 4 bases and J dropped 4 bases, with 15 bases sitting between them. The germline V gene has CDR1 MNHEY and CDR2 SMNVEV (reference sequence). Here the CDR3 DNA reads TGTGCCAGCAGTTATAGGAGGGGCCAAGCAGATACGCAGTATTTT. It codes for CASSYRRGQADTQYF.

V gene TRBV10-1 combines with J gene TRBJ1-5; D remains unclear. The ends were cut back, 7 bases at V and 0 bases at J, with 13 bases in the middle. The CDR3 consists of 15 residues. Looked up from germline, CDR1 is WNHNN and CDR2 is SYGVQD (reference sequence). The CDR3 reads CASIGQKHSNQPQHF. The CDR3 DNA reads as TGCGCCAGCATTGGGCAGAAACATAGCAATCAGCCCCAGCATTTT.

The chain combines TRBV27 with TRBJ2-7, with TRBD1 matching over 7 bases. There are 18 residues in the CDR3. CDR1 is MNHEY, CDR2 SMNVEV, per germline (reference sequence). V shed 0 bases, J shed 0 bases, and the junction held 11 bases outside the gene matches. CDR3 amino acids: CASSLSFVVGTASYEQYF. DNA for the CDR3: TGTGCCAGCAGTTTATCTTTTGTGGTGGGGACAGCCTCCTACGAGCAGTACTTC.

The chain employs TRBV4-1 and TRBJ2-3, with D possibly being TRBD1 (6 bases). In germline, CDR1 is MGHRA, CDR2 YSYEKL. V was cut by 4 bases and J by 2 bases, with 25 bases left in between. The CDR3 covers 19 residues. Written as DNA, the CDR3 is TGCGCCAGCAGCCTTCTTACCCCTCTACAGGGTGTATCCACAGATACGCAGTATTTT. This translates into CASSLLTPLQGVSTDTQYF.

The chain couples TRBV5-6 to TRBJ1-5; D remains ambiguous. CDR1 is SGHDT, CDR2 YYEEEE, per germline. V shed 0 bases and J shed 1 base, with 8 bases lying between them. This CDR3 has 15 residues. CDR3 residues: CASSLAGWSNQPQHF. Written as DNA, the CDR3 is TGTGCCAGCAGCTTGGCGGGGTGGAGCAATCAGCCCCAGCATTTT.

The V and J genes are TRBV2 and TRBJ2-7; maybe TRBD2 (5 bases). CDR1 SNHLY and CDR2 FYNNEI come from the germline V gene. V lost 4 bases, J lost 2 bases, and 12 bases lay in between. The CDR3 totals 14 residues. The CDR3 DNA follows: TGTGCCAGCAGTGGGACCGGGAAAACCTACGAGCAGTACTTC. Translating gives CASSGTGKTYEQYF.

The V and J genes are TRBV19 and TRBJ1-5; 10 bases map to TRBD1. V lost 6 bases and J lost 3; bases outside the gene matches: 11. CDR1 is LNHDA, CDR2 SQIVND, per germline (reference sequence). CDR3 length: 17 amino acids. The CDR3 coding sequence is TGTGCCAGTAGCAGACATGGGGGACAGGGGAACAATCAGCCCCAGCATTTT. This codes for CASSRHGGQGNNQPQHF.

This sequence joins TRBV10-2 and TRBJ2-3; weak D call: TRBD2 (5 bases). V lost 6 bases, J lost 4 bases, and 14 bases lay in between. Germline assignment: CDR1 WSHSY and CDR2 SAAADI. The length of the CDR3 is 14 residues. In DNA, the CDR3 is TGCGCCAGCAGGAACGGGAAAAGGGCAGATACGCAGTATTTT. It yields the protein CASRNGKRADTQYF.

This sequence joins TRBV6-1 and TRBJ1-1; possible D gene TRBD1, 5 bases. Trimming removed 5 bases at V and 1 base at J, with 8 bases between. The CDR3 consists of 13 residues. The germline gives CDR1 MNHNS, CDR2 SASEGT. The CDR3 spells CASSLGGNTEAFF. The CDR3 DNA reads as TGTGCCAGCAGTTTGGGGGGGAACACTGAAGCTTTCTTT.

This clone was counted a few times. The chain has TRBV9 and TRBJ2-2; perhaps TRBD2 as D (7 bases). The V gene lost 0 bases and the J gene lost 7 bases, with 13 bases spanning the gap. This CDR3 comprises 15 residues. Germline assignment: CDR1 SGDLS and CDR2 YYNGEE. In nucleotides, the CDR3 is TGTGCCAGCAGCGTAGAAAGGGGGGGGGACGGGGAGCTGTTTTTT. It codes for CASSVERGGDGELFF.

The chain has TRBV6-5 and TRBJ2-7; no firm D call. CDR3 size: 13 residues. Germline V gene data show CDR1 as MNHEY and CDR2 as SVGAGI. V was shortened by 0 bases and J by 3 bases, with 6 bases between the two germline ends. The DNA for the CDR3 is TGTGCCAGCAGTTACTCGTCATTCTACGAGCAGTACTTC. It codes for CASSYSSFYEQYF.

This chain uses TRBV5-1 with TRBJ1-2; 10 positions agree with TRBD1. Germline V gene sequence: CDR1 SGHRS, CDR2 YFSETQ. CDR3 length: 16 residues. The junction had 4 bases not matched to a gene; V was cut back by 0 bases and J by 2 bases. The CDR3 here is CASSLDGTGENYGYTF. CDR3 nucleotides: TGCGCCAGCAGCTTGGACGGGACAGGGGAAAACTATGGCTACACCTTC.

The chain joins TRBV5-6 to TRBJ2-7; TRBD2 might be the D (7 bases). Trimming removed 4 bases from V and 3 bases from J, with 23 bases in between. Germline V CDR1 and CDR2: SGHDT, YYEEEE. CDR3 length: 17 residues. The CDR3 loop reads CASSPRGRGPILYEQYF. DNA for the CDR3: TGTGCCAGCAGCCCCCGGGGGCGGGGGCCTATACTCTACGAGCAGTACTTC.

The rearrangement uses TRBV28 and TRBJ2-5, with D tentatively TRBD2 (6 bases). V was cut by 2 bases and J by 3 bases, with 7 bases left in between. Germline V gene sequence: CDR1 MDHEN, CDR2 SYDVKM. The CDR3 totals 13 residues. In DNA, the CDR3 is TGTGCCAGCAGTTTACCGGGAGAAGAGACCCAGTACTTC. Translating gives CASSLPGEETQYF.

For the CDR3, the DNA is TGTGCCAGCAGCTTCTACCGGAACACCGGGGAGCTGTTTTTT. As protein: CASSFYRNTGELFF. V gene TRBV11-2 combines with J gene TRBJ2-2, with D unclear. V lost 3 bases, J lost 1 base, and 6 bases lay in between. This CDR3 comprises 14 residues. CDR1 and CDR2 from the germline V gene are SGHAT and FQNNGV.

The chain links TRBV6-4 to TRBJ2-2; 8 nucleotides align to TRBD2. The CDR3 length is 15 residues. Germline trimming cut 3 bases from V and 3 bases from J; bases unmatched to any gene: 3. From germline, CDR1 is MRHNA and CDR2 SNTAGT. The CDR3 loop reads CASSENSGDTGELFF. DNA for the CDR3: TGTGCCAGCAGTGAAAATAGCGGGGACACCGGGGAGCTGTTTTTT.

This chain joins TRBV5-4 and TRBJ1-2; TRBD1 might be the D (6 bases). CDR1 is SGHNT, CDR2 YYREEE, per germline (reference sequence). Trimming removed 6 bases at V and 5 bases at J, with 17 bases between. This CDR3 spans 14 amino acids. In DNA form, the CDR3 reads TGTGCCAGCAAAGCGCAGGGGAGGGGATATGGCTACACCTTC. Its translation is CASKAQGRGYGYTF.

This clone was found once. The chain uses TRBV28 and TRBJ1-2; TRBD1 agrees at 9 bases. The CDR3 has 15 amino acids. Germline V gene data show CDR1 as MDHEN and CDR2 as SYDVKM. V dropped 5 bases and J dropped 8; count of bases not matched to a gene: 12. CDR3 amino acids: CASSLPRGTGTGYTF. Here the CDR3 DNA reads TGTGCCAGCAGTCTTCCTCGCGGGACAGGGACCGGCTACACCTTC.

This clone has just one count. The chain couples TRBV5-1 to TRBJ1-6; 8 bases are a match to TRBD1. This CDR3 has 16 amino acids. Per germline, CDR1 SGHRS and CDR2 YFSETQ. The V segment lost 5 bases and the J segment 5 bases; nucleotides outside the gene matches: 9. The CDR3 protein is CASRNRPGQDNSPLHF. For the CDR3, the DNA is TGCGCCAGCAGGAATCGTCCGGGACAGGATAATTCACCCCTCCACTTT.

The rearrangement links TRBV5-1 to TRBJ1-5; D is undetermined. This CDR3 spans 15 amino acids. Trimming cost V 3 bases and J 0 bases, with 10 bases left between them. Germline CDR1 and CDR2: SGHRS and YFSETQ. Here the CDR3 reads CASSWSQYSNQPQHF. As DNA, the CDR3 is TGCGCCAGCAGCTGGTCCCAGTATAGCAATCAGCCCCAGCATTTT. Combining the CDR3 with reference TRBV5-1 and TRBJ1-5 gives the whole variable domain KAGVTQTPRYLIKTRGQQVTLSCSPISGHRSVSWYQQTPGQGLQFLFEYFSETQRNKGNFPGRFSGRQFSNSRSEMNVSTLELGDSALYLCASSWSQYSNQPQHFGDGTRLSIL.

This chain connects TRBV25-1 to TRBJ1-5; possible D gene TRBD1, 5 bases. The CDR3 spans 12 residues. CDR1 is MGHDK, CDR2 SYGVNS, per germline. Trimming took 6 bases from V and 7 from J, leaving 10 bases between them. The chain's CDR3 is CASRGAGQPQHF. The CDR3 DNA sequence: TGTGCCAGCAGAGGGGCGGGGCAGCCCCAGCATTTT. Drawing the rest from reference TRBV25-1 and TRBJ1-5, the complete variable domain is EADIYQTPRYLVIGTGKKITLECSQTMGHDKMYWYQQDPGMELHLIHYSYGVNSTEKGDLSSESTVSRIRTEHFPLTLESARPSHTSQYLCASRGAGQPQHFGDGTRLSIL.

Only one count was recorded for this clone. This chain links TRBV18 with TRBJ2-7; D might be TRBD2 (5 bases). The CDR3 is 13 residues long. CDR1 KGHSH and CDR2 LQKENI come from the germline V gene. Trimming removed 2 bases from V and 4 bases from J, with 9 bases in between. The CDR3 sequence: CASSPGAVYEQYF. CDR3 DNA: TGTGCCAGCTCACCAGGAGCGGTATACGAGCAGTACTTC.

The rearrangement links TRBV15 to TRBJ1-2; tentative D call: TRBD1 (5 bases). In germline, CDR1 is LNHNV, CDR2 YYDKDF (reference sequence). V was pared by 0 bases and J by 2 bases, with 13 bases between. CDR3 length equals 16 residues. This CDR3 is CATSRDSGAANYGYTF. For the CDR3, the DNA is TGTGCCACCAGCAGAGATAGCGGGGCAGCGAACTATGGCTACACCTTC.

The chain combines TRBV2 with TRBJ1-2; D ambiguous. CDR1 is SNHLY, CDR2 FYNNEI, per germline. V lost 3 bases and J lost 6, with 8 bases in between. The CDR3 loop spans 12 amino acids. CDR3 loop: CASSDPPHGYTF. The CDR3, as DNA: TGTGCCAGCAGTGATCCCCCTCATGGCTACACCTTC.

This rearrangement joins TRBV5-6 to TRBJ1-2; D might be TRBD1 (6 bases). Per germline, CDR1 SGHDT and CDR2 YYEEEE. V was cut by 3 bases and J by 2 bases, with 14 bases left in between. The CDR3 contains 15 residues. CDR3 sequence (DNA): TGTGCCAGCAGCTACTCGGGACAACCCAACTATGGCTACACCTTC. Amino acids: CASSYSGQPNYGYTF.

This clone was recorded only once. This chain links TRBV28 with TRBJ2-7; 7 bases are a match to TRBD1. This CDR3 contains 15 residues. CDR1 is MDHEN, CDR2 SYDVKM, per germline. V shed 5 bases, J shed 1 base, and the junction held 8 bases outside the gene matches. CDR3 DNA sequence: TGTGCCAGCAGTCTCGACAGGGATGGTTCCTACGAGCAGTACTTC. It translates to CASSLDRDGSYEQYF.